Below, 2 T cell receptor beta chains from the same sample are listed, as sequenced in a study of human T cells and chemical hapten exposure. TCRdb reprocessed the RACE reads with MiXCR, giving one entry per CDR3 protein. The sample holds about 30,000 distinct CDR3 sequences, more than 5% seen once. Time point here: patch test 3, about 24 weeks after DPC sensitization. Treatment of the sample: therapeutic diphenylcyclopropenone sensitization with weekly scalp DPC. The sequences come from whole blood, collected in connection with sensitization to the hapten diphenylcyclopropenone (DPC). Source of these receptors: a man aged 25 to 40 with alopecia areata. Some clones in this sample may be carry-over from other donors' samples.

This clonotype was counted at least ten times. The genes are TRBV29-1 and TRBJ2-5; D possibly corresponds to TRBD1 (6 bases). V was clipped by 7 bases and J by 4 bases, with 10 bases between them. The CDR3 contains 11 residues. From germline, CDR1 is SQVTM and CDR2 ANQGSEA. CDR3 sequence reads: CSAQGGETQYF. As DNA, the CDR3 is TGCAGCGCCCAAGGGGGAGAGACCCAGTACTTC.

This clonotype was found a few times. V and J are TRBV4-3 and TRBJ1-5; 7 nucleotides agree with TRBD1. V lost 0 bases and J lost 8; bases outside the gene matches: 13. Per the germline V gene, CDR1 is LGHNA and CDR2 is YSLEER. CDR3 length equals 17 residues. CDR3 nucleotides: TGCGCCAGCAGCCAAGATAGGGTCGACAGGGCTATCGAGCCCCAGCATTTT. It encodes CASSQDRVDRAIEPQHF.